This note documents a single T cell receptor beta chain sequence. This entry belongs to a study of T cell responses to AZD1222 COVID-19 vaccine. Clones were read by immunoSEQ multiplex PCR, and TCRdb kept only the in-frame ones, dropping some. The sample includes over 150,000 clones, about nine tenths seen only once; the top ten take approximately 3%. V was pared by 4 bases and J by 6 bases, with 3 bases of the junction left unmatched. Germline CDR1 is LGHDT and CDR2 is YNNKEL (reference sequence). This CDR3 has 14 amino acids. The sequenced sample was peripheral blood, obtained on day 0 of AZD1222 vaccination. This chain joins TRBV3-1 (or the pseudogene TRBV3-2) and TRBJ1-6, with 7 nucleotides matching TRBD1. The TCR sequence derives from an adult in good health. The CDR3 bases are TGTGCCAGCAGCCCCGGGACAGCTAATTCACCCCTCCACTTT. Amino acid sequence: CASSPGTANSPLHF.